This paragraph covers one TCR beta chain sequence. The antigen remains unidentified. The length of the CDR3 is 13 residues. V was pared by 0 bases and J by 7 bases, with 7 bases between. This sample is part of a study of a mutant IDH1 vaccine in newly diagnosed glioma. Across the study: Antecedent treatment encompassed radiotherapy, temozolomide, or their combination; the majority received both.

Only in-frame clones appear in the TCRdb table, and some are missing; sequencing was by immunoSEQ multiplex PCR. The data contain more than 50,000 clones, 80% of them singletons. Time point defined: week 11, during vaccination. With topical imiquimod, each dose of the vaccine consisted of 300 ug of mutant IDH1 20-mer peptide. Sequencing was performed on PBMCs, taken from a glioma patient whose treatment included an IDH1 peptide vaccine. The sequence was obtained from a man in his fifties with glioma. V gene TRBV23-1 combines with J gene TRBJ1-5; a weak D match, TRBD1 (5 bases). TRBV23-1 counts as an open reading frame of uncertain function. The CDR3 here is CASSQSKGQPQHF. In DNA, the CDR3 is TGCGCCAGCAGTCAATCGAAGGGGCAGCCCCAGCATTTT.